Following are 28 T cell receptor beta chains from one sample sequenced in a study of T-cell reconstitution after alpha-beta-depleted transplantation in children. During its preparation, the TCRbeta library received unique molecular identifiers. One entry per CDR3 protein results from TCRdb running MiXCR on the PCR reads. The data contain fewer than 700,000 distinct CDR3 sequences, 10% to 15% of them seen just once; the ten biggest clones take up roughly 2.3%. The source was PBMCs, mostly from graft donor cells, collected 360 days after TCRalphabeta/CD19-depleted stem cell transplant. The receptors were gathered from a male patient under 18 who had a stem cell transplant for acute myeloid leukemia, so the T cells may come from the graft donor.

In this sample, this clonotype turned up a few times. The rearrangement uses TRBV6-1 and TRBJ2-1; 7 nucleotides agree with TRBD2. The CDR3 totals 17 residues. Per germline, CDR1 MNHNS and CDR2 SASEGT. V gave up 4 bases and J gave up 6 bases; unmatched junction bases: 15. CDR3 loop: CASSAPPSAGVSNEQFF. As DNA, the CDR3 is TGTGCCAGCAGTGCCCCCCCCTCTGCGGGAGTTAGCAATGAGCAGTTCTTC.

The table lists this clonotype with a few counts. This chain connects TRBV20-1 to TRBJ2-2; 9 bases are a match to TRBD2. The V gene's germline CDR1 is DFQATT and CDR2 SNEGSKA (reference sequence). This CDR3 is 15 amino acids long. Trimming cost V 0 bases and J 6 bases; bases outside gene matches: 5. The CDR3 DNA is TGCAGTGCTAGAGAAGGACTAGCGCTGGCCGGGGAGCTGTTTTTT. Translated: CSAREGLALAGELFF.

CDR3 region: CASSYLPGGDGEQYF. The CDR3 DNA reads as TGTGCCAGCAGTTACCTTCCCGGGGGCGATGGCGAGCAGTACTTC. J is TRBJ2-7 and V is TRBV6-2 or TRBV6-3, with D perhaps given as TRBD1 or TRBD2 (6 bases each). CDR1 MNHEY and CDR2 SVGEGT come from the germline V gene. The CDR3 is made up of 15 amino acids. Trimming took off 2 bases at V and 6 bases at J, with 17 bases between the two ends.

This clonotype has only a few counts. V usage is TRBV28 and J usage is TRBJ2-7, with 9 bases matching TRBD1. V lost 6 bases to trimming and J lost 4 bases; unmatched junction nucleotides: 7. Germline V CDR1 and CDR2: MDHEN, SYDVKM. The CDR3 sequence is 14 residues long. The CDR3 sequence is CASRTGTGPYEQYF. The CDR3 coding sequence is TGTGCCAGCAGAACCGGGACAGGGCCTTACGAGCAGTACTTC.

DNA for the CDR3: TGCAGTGCTAGCTTGACTGTTGGGAATGAGCAGTTCTTC. Its protein product is CSASLTVGNEQFF. V gene TRBV20-1 combines with J gene TRBJ2-1; the D is unclear. Germline-derived CDR1 and CDR2 are DFQATT and SNEGSKA (reference sequence). The ends were cut back, 3 bases at V and 7 bases at J, with 13 bases in the middle. The CDR3 has 13 residues.

This clonotype was counted at least ten times. In nucleotides, the CDR3 is TGTGCCAGCAGCTTAGCGGCGACTAGCGGGAGAAGGAATGAGCAGTTCTTC. Translating it yields CASSLAATSGRRNEQFF. The rearrangement links TRBV7-2 to TRBJ2-1, with TRBD2 identical over 12 bases. The CDR3 sequence is 17 residues long. Germline trimming cut 0 bases from V and 7 bases from J; bases unmatched to any gene: 7. Germline V CDR1 and CDR2: SGHTA, FQGNSA.

V is TRBV7-2 and J is TRBJ1-5; 8 nucleotides agree with TRBD1. Looked up from germline, CDR1 is SGHTA and CDR2 is FQGNSA. V dropped 5 bases and J dropped 2; count of bases not matched to a gene: 8. The CDR3 consists of 16 residues. The CDR3 sequence is CASSRGVTGGNQPQHF. The CDR3 bases are TGTGCCAGCAGCAGGGGGGTGACAGGGGGCAATCAGCCCCAGCATTTT.

This clonotype was seen many times. The V call is TRBV5-6, the J call TRBJ2-1, with 13 bases identical to TRBD2. Germline-derived CDR1 and CDR2 are SGHDT and YYEEEE. This CDR3 contains 18 residues. After removal of 0 bases from V and 7 bases from J, the junction contained 10 bases not matched to a gene. CDR3 amino acids: CASSLAGRWTSGSNEQFF. Here the CDR3 DNA reads TGTGCCAGCAGCTTGGCCGGGCGATGGACTAGCGGGAGTAATGAGCAGTTCTTC.

The chain links TRBV24-1 to TRBJ2-7, with D tentatively TRBD1 or TRBD2 (5 bases each). The CDR3 is 13 amino acids. Trimming took off 0 bases at V and 6 bases at J, with 8 bases between the two ends. CDR1 and CDR2 (germline): KGHDR, SFDVKD. CDR3 coding DNA: TGTGCCACCAGTGATTTGCCAGGGACCGAGCAGTACTTC. This sequence encodes CATSDLPGTEQYF.

This clonotype was found many times. The chain recombines TRBV29-1 with TRBJ2-7; D gene unclear. Germline V lookup: CDR1 SQVTM, CDR2 ANQGSEA. The CDR3 is 13 residues long. V lost 4 bases, J lost 1 base, and 11 bases lay in between. The CDR3 nucleotides read TGCAGCGTTGGTTCATTGAGGTCCTACGAGCAGTACTTC. This translates into CSVGSLRSYEQYF.

In nucleotides, the CDR3 is TGTGCCAGCAGTTCCCCGATCCCCCGAGAGCAGTACTTC. As protein: CASSSPIPREQYF. This sequence joins TRBV28 and TRBJ2-7; D not certain. Trimming cost V 4 bases and J 7 bases, with 14 bases left between them. This CDR3 is built from 13 residues. Germline values: CDR1 MDHEN, CDR2 SYDVKM. The whole variable domain, filled in from reference TRBV28 and TRBJ2-7, reads DVKVTQSSRYLVKRTGEKVFLECVQDMDHENMFWYRQDPGLGLRLIYFSYDVKMKEKGDIPEGYSVSREKKERFSLILESASTNQTSMYLCASSSPIPREQYFGPGTRLTVT.

This clonotype was detected a few times. This chain connects TRBV29-1 to TRBJ1-1; no definite D call. This CDR3 contains 13 residues. Trimming removed 7 bases from V and 0 bases from J, with 12 bases in between. The germline gives CDR1 SQVTM, CDR2 ANQGSEA. DNA for the CDR3: TGCAGCGGGGCAGGACGGCTGAACACTGAAGCTTTCTTT. Its protein product is CSGAGRLNTEAFF. Looking up the rest from reference TRBV29-1 and TRBJ1-1 gives the full variable domain: SAVISQKPSRDICQRGTSLTIQCQVDSQVTMMFWYRQQPGQSLTLIATANQGSEATYESGFVIDKFPISRPNLTFSTLTVSNMSPEDSSIYLCSGAGRLNTEAFFGQGTRLTVV.

There are many counts of this clonotype. V and J are TRBV5-6 and TRBJ2-1; D might be TRBD2 (6 bases). The CDR3 runs to 17 residues. CDR1 is SGHDT, CDR2 YYEEEE, per germline. Trimming took 2 bases from V and 0 from J, leaving 15 bases between them. CDR3 nucleotides: TGTGCCAGCAGCTTTCCCCCACTAGCTAGCTCCTACAATGAGCAGTTCTTC. Translating gives CASSFPPLASSYNEQFF.

V and J are TRBV6-4 and TRBJ1-2; D uncertain. Germline V lookup: CDR1 MRHNA, CDR2 SNTAGT. The CDR3 has 13 residues. Trimming removed 6 bases at V and 7 bases at J, with 15 bases between. The CDR3 DNA reads as TGTGCCAGCAGCCCAGAAGGAGATACTGGCTACACCTTC. It codes for CASSPEGDTGYTF.

This clonotype was observed many times. CDR3 sequence (DNA): TGTGCCACCAGTGACCCGGGACCCTTGGACACCGGGGAGCTGTTTTTT. The encoded protein is CATSDPGPLDTGELFF. V is TRBV24-1 and J is TRBJ2-2; D might be TRBD1 or TRBD2, each matching 5 bases. From germline, CDR1 is KGHDR and CDR2 SFDVKD. The CDR3 sequence is 16 residues long. V lost 4 bases, J lost 3 bases, and 14 bases lay in between.

This clonotype was observed a few times. The rearrangement joins TRBV6-2 or TRBV6-3 to TRBJ2-1; 10 nucleotides match TRBD2. Looked up from germline, CDR1 is MNHEY and CDR2 is SVGEGT. The length of the CDR3 is 15 residues. J was trimmed by 4 bases and V by 8 bases; bases with no gene match: 8. The CDR3 DNA is TGTGCCAGCTGCATCGGACTAGCGGATTACAATGAGCAGTTCTTC. Amino acids: CASCIGLADYNEQFF.

This clonotype showed up just a few times. V is TRBV3-1 and J is TRBJ1-5; D call uncertain. CDR1 is LGHDT, CDR2 YNNKEL, per germline (reference sequence). V lost 0 bases, J lost 2 bases, and 11 bases lay in between. The CDR3 has 16 residues. This CDR3 is CASSQDAHGGNQPQHF. The DNA for the CDR3 is TGTGCCAGCAGCCAAGATGCGCACGGTGGCAATCAGCCCCAGCATTTT.

The sample holds a few counts of this clonotype. J is TRBJ2-7 and V is TRBV4-3; 8 bases align to TRBD2. Germline V gene sequence: CDR1 LGHNA, CDR2 YSLEER. This CDR3 has 14 residues. V shed 3 bases and J 3 bases; nucleotides not matched to a gene: 4. The CDR3 sequence: CASSHRTSNYEQYF. The CDR3, as DNA: TGCGCCAGCAGCCATCGGACTAGCAACTACGAGCAGTACTTC.

This clonotype turned up a few times. The CDR3 DNA sequence: TGCAGCGTTCAAGGGGGACTAGCGGGAGGAGACATTCAGTACTTC. Translated, it gives CSVQGGLAGGDIQYF. The rearrangement joins TRBV29-1 to TRBJ2-4, with 15 positions matching TRBD2. V lost 5 bases and J lost 8; bases outside the gene matches: 7. Germline CDR1 is SQVTM and CDR2 is ANQGSEA. This CDR3 region has 15 residues.

The V call is TRBV7-2, the J call TRBJ2-1; 13 bases fit TRBD2. This CDR3 has 17 residues. Germline V lookup: CDR1 SGHTA, CDR2 FQGNSA. V gave up 5 bases and J gave up 2 bases; unmatched junction bases: 6. The CDR3 region is CASSRTSGSVAYNEQFF. In DNA, the CDR3 is TGTGCCAGCAGCCGGACTAGCGGGAGTGTCGCCTACAATGAGCAGTTCTTC. The whole variable domain, remainder taken from reference TRBV7-2 and TRBJ2-1, is GAGVSQSPSNKVTEKGKDVELRCDPISGHTALYWYRQSLGQGLEFLIYFQGNSAPDKSGLPSDRFSAERTGGSVSTLTIQRTQQEDSAVYLCASSRTSGSVAYNEQFFGPGTRLTVL.

This clonotype was observed at least ten times. The chain couples TRBV29-1 to TRBJ2-7; D may correspond to TRBD1 or TRBD2 (5 bases each). Trimming cost V 6 bases and J 6 bases, with 15 bases left between them. In germline, CDR1 is SQVTM, CDR2 ANQGSEA. This CDR3 is built from 12 residues. The CDR3 DNA sequence: TGCAGCGTGGGGACGTCGCCAGGCGAGCAGTACTTC. Protein: CSVGTSPGEQYF.

There are a few counts of this clonotype. The chain employs TRBV7-2 and TRBJ2-7; D is undetermined. Germline loops: CDR1 SGHTA, CDR2 FQGNSA. Trimming shortened V by 0 bases and J by 7 bases, and 16 bases separated the two germline ends. This CDR3 contains 15 residues. The CDR3 sequence is CASSLAPGLKGEQYF. The CDR3 DNA follows: TGTGCCAGCAGCTTAGCTCCGGGCCTAAAAGGGGAGCAGTACTTC.

This clonotype was recorded a few times. The CDR3 sequence is CASSLSAGYNEQFF. The CDR3 coding sequence is TGTGCCAGCAGTTTATCAGCAGGATACAATGAGCAGTTCTTC. V and J are TRBV27 and TRBJ2-1; D not certain. This CDR3 has 14 amino acids. CDR1 is MNHEY, CDR2 SMNVEV, per germline (reference sequence). Trimming cost V 0 bases and J 4 bases, with 7 bases left between them.

The V call is TRBV28, the J call TRBJ2-7, with D perhaps given as TRBD1 or TRBD2 (5 bases each). CDR1 is MDHEN, CDR2 SYDVKM, per germline. Trimming left V 7 bases short and J 7 bases short, with 17 bases between. The CDR3 is 13 amino acids. Here the CDR3 DNA reads TGTGCCAGCAACTCCGGGGCCCGGTGGGAGCAGTACTTC. Translation gives CASNSGARWEQYF.

This chain uses TRBV7-9 with TRBJ1-5, with 8 bases lining up with TRBD1. The CDR3 loop spans 16 amino acids. CDR1 SEHNR and CDR2 FQNEAQ come from the germline V gene (reference sequence). Germline trimming cut 5 bases from V and 3 bases from J; bases unmatched to any gene: 9. CDR3 amino acids: CASSIDPGGPNQPQHF. In nucleotides, the CDR3 is TGTGCCAGCAGCATCGACCCAGGGGGCCCCAATCAGCCCCAGCATTTT.

This clonotype was picked up many times. Mismatch with germline at one junction end may stem from a read error. The rearrangement uses TRBV7-9 and TRBJ2-4, with D possibly matching TRBD2 (5 bases). The CDR3 loop spans 10 amino acids. Germline CDR1 reads SEHNR; CDR2 reads FQNEAQ (reference sequence). The DNA for the CDR3 is TGTGCCAGCAGCCCTCCGCGAGGGTGGTTC. Its translation is CASSPPRGWF.

This clonotype was found many times. The V call is TRBV7-9, the J call TRBJ1-1; no firm D call. The germline V gene encodes CDR1 SEHNR and CDR2 FQNEAQ (reference sequence). CDR3 length equals 13 residues. Trimming removed 1 base at V and 3 bases at J, with 6 bases between. The CDR3 loop is CASSLVADTEAFF. CDR3 coding DNA: TGTGCCAGCAGCTTAGTGGCGGACACTGAAGCTTTCTTT.

This clonotype has just a few counts. The V and J genes are TRBV25-1 and TRBJ1-5, with D perhaps TRBD1 (6 bases). Looked up from germline, CDR1 is MGHDK and CDR2 is SYGVNS. This CDR3 spans 14 amino acids. The ends were cut back, 8 bases at V and 3 bases at J, with 14 bases in the middle. The CDR3 DNA sequence: TGTGCCAGCCAGGCACAGGGTCTCAATCAGCCCCAGCATTTT. Translation gives CASQAQGLNQPQHF.